These 27 T cell receptor beta chains originate from one sample sequenced in a study of T cell responses to AZD1222 COVID-19 vaccine. Method: immunoSEQ multiplex PCR; TCRdb's copy keeps in-frame clones and lacks some. The repertoire has roughly 80,000 clones, less than 95% of them found once; the top ten carry 5% to 5.5%. Specimen: peripheral blood, collected 28 days after the second AZD1222 dose. All receptors come from an adult who received the AZD1222 COVID-19 vaccine.

The J gene is TRBJ1-2, the V gene TRBV7-9; 7 bases line up with TRBD1. The germline V gene has CDR1 SEHNR and CDR2 FQNEAQ (reference sequence). The CDR3 consists of 16 residues. J lost 0 bases, V lost 4 bases, and 8 bases had no gene match. CDR3 amino acids: CASSSWTGTANYGYTF. DNA of the CDR3: TGTGCCAGCAGCTCATGGACAGGAACAGCTAACTATGGCTACACCTTC. Together with reference TRBV7-9 and TRBJ1-2, the CDR3 gives the full variable domain: DTGVSQNPRHKITKRGQNVTFRCDPISEHNRLYWYRQTLGQGPEFLTYFQNEAQLEKSRLLSDRFSAERPKGSFSTLEIQRTEQGDSAMYLCASSSWTGTANYGYTFGSGTRLTVV.

The J gene is TRBJ1-3, the V gene TRBV27; D not certain. This CDR3 is built from 13 residues. CDR1 and CDR2 (germline): MNHEY, SMNVEV (reference sequence). Trimming removed 5 bases from V and 1 base from J, with 6 bases in between. CDR3 bases: TGTGCCAGCAGTCCTCGATCTGGAAACACCATATATTTT. Translating it yields CASSPRSGNTIYF.

The CDR3 reads CASTVQGGTEAFF. The CDR3 DNA follows: TGTGCCAGCACCGTACAGGGGGGCACTGAAGCTTTCTTT. The V and J genes are TRBV28 and TRBJ1-1; 8 nucleotides align to TRBD1. Looked up from germline, CDR1 is MDHEN and CDR2 is SYDVKM. Trimming took 7 bases from V and 4 from J; bases not matched to a gene: 5. CDR3 length: 13 amino acids.

The rearrangement links TRBV18 to TRBJ1-1; possibly TRBD1 for D (6 bases). V shed 1 base and J shed 1 base, with 10 bases lying between them. This CDR3 comprises 15 residues. Germline V gives CDR1 KGHSH, CDR2 LQKENI. Written as DNA, the CDR3 is TGTGCCAGCTCACCACGGGGGCAACAGAACACTGAAGCTTTCTTT. Protein product: CASSPRGQQNTEAFF. Full variable domain (outside the CDR3, taken from reference TRBV18 and TRBJ1-1): NAGVMQNPRHLVRRRGQEARLRCSPMKGHSHVYWYRQLPEEGLKFMVYLQKENIIDESGMPKERFSAEFPKEGPSILRIQQVVRGDSAAYFCASSPRGQQNTEAFFGQGTRLTVV.

The chain joins TRBV27 to TRBJ1-5; the match to TRBD1 covers 7 bases. Trimming cost V 5 bases and J 5 bases; bases outside gene matches: 9. This CDR3 has 15 amino acids. The germline V gene has CDR1 MNHEY and CDR2 SMNVEV (reference sequence). The CDR3 DNA sequence: TGTGCCAGCAGTCCAACGGACAGGCCTTATCAGCCCCAGCATTTT. Translating gives CASSPTDRPYQPQHF.

The chain has TRBV5-1 and TRBJ2-7; 7 bases agree with TRBD1. J was trimmed by 1 base and V by 5 bases; bases with no gene match: 6. CDR1 SGHRS and CDR2 YFSETQ come from the germline V gene. CDR3 length equals 14 residues. DNA for the CDR3: TGCGCCAGCAGTACAGGGGAAAGATCCTACGAGCAGTACTTC. Protein product: CASSTGERSYEQYF.

The V and J genes are TRBV5-1 and TRBJ2-5; 7 bases map to TRBD1. V lost 5 bases, J lost 2 bases, and 15 bases stayed unmatched. Germline CDR1 reads SGHRS; CDR2 reads YFSETQ. This CDR3 contains 17 residues. In DNA, the CDR3 is TGCGCCAGCAGGCCCCTTCCCCGGGACAGAGTTCAAGAGACCCAGTACTTC. This translates into CASRPLPRDRVQETQYF. The variable domain in full, with the rest retrieved from reference TRBV5-1 and TRBJ2-5, is KAGVTQTPRYLIKTRGQQVTLSCSPISGHRSVSWYQQTPGQGLQFLFEYFSETQRNKGNFPGRFSGRQFSNSRSEMNVSTLELGDSALYLCASRPLPRDRVQETQYFGPGTRLLVL.

This clone was seen once. The V and J genes are TRBV30 and TRBJ1-3; the D gene is possibly TRBD1 (5 bases). Trimming pared 5 bases from V and 3 bases from J, leaving 11 bases between. This CDR3 is built from 13 residues. In germline, CDR1 is GTSNPN, CDR2 SVGIG (reference sequence). Written as DNA, the CDR3 is TGTGCCTGGCGCAGGGAAAATGGAAACACCATATATTTT. This encodes CAWRRENGNTIYF.

The V and J genes are TRBV5-1 and TRBJ1-1, with a tentative D call TRBD1 (6 bases). Germline-derived CDR1 and CDR2 are SGHRS and YFSETQ. This CDR3 has 14 amino acids. Deletions cut 0 bases from V and 8 bases from J, with 14 bases between. The CDR3 here is CASSLEGQGREAFF. The CDR3 DNA follows: TGCGCCAGCAGCTTGGAGGGGCAGGGGAGGGAAGCTTTCTTT.

The chain employs TRBV19 and TRBJ1-2, with unresolved D. Germline CDR1 is LNHDA and CDR2 is SQIVND (reference sequence). The CDR3 extends over 11 amino acids. The V gene lost 7 bases and the J gene lost 1 base, with 4 bases spanning the gap. The DNA of the CDR3 is TGTGCCAGTACCAGTAACTATGGCTACACCTTC. Protein sequence: CASTSNYGYTF.

The J gene is TRBJ2-7, the V gene TRBV6-2 or TRBV6-3; 11 bases fit TRBD1. Trimming took 5 bases from V and 3 from J; bases not matched to a gene: 9. The CDR3 loop spans 16 amino acids. Per the germline V gene, CDR1 is MNHEY and CDR2 is SVGEGT. The CDR3 is CASSPHRTGGYYEQYF. The DNA for the CDR3 is TGTGCCAGCAGTCCCCACCGGACAGGGGGCTACTACGAGCAGTACTTC.

V gene TRBV7-9 combines with J gene TRBJ1-2; D gene uncertain. The CDR3 has 15 residues. Trimming pared 1 base from V and 2 bases from J, leaving 11 bases between. Germline V gene sequence: CDR1 SEHNR, CDR2 FQNEAQ (reference sequence). CDR3 protein: CASSLVGQDNYGYTF. CDR3 DNA: TGTGCCAGCAGCTTAGTTGGGCAGGACAACTATGGCTACACCTTC.

This clone was found once. This rearrangement joins TRBV5-1 to TRBJ2-7, with a tentative D call TRBD2 (5 bases). The CDR3 spans 14 residues. Trimming removed 9 bases from V and 6 bases from J, with 22 bases in between. Germline V gene lookup returns CDR1 SGHRS and CDR2 YFSETQ. For the CDR3, the DNA is TGCGCCACGGCCTTTGAGGCGCGAGGAGGCGAGCAGTACTTC. It codes for CATAFEARGGEQYF. The entire variable domain, with the rest obtained from reference TRBV5-1 and TRBJ2-7, is as follows: KAGVTQTPRYLIKTRGQQVTLSCSPISGHRSVSWYQQTPGQGLQFLFEYFSETQRNKGNFPGRFSGRQFSNSRSEMNVSTLELGDSALYLCATAFEARGGEQYFGPGTRLTVT.

This chain connects TRBV15 to TRBJ1-2, with D possibly being TRBD1 (6 bases). This CDR3 has 14 residues. V was pared by 0 bases and J by 7 bases, with 12 bases between. Germline V gene data show CDR1 as LNHNV and CDR2 as YYDKDF (reference sequence). This CDR3 is CATSRDGTPGGYTF. The CDR3 nucleotides are TGTGCCACCAGCAGAGACGGGACACCGGGTGGCTACACCTTC.

The chain couples TRBV27 to TRBJ1-1; 8 bases match TRBD1. CDR1 is MNHEY and CDR2 is SMNVEV in the germline V gene (reference sequence). Trimming cost V 6 bases and J 6 bases; bases outside gene matches: 6. The CDR3 is 13 residues long. CDR3 in DNA: TGTGCCAGCAGCCGTACAGGGGGGGCTGAAGCTTTCTTT. Encoded protein: CASSRTGGAEAFF.

The chain has TRBV7-8 and TRBJ1-2; tentatively, D is TRBD1 (5 bases). The V and J ends lost 4 bases and 4 bases respectively, with 13 bases between them. From germline, CDR1 is SGHVS and CDR2 FQNEAQ. The CDR3 has 14 residues. CDR3 DNA sequence: TGTGCCAGCAGCTGGGCGGGGCTGGGCTATGGCTACACCTTC. It translates to CASSWAGLGYGYTF.

The chain is built from TRBV5-1 and TRBJ1-4; the D gene is possibly TRBD1 (6 bases). In germline, CDR1 is SGHRS, CDR2 YFSETQ. This CDR3 has 14 amino acids. Trimming shortened V by 4 bases and J by 13 bases, and 20 bases separated the two germline ends. The CDR3 nucleotides read TGCGCCAGCAGCGTGCAACCGACAGGTTCCGTACTGTTTTTT. This gives the protein CASSVQPTGSVLFF.

This chain joins TRBV7-2 and TRBJ1-5, with a weak D call TRBD1 (5 bases). CDR3 length equals 13 residues. Germline lookup yields CDR1 SGHTA and CDR2 FQGNSA. Between the trimmed V and J ends, which lost 2 bases and 7 bases, there was a span of 9 bases. The DNA for the CDR3 is TGTGCCAGCAGCTTAAGGGGCAGCCAGCCCCAGCATTTT. Encoded protein: CASSLRGSQPQHF.

Notes on this clone: At one end the junction does not follow the germline gene, possibly because of a read error. The gene calls are TRBV5-4 and TRBJ2-1; 10 bases map to TRBD1. This CDR3 is 14 amino acids long. Germline V gene sequence: CDR1 SGHNT, CDR2 YYREEE (reference sequence). The CDR3 DNA reads as TGTGCCAGCAGGACAGGGGGCTCCAACAATGAGCAGTTCTTC. Translating gives CASRTGGSNNEQFF.

This sequence joins TRBV6-6 and TRBJ2-7; TRBD1 agrees at 9 bases. Germline V gives CDR1 MNHNY, CDR2 SVGAGI (reference sequence). V shed 2 bases, J shed 2 bases, and the junction held 4 bases outside the gene matches. The CDR3 sequence is 15 residues long. The CDR3 nucleotides read TGTGCCAGCAGTTACACCGGGACAGGGACCTACGAGCAGTACTTC. This codes for CASSYTGTGTYEQYF.

This clone was observed a handful of times. The rearrangement joins TRBV5-5 to TRBJ1-5; possibly TRBD1 for D (6 bases). The CDR3 covers 16 residues. Germline loops: CDR1 SGHKS, CDR2 YYEKEE (reference sequence). Between the trimmed V and J ends, which lost 2 bases and 1 base, there was a span of 13 bases. The CDR3, as DNA: TGTGCCAGCAGCTTATGGAGGGGGGGCAGCAATCAGCCCCAGCATTTT. It yields the protein CASSLWRGGSNQPQHF.

The chain carries TRBV7-6 and TRBJ2-2, with a tentative D call TRBD1 (5 bases). This CDR3 region has 15 residues. The ends were cut back, 5 bases at V and 1 base at J, with 11 bases in the middle. Germline-derived CDR1 and CDR2 are SGHVS and FNYEAQ. CDR3 DNA: TGTGCCAGCAGCCAGACAGAACAGAACACCGGGGAGCTGTTTTTT. Protein: CASSQTEQNTGELFF.

The chain joins TRBV5-1 to TRBJ1-1; D unclear. The ends were cut back, 0 bases at V and 3 bases at J, with 3 bases in the middle. CDR1 and CDR2 (germline): SGHRS, YFSETQ. The CDR3 consists of 12 residues. In nucleotides, the CDR3 is TGCGCCAGCAGCTTGGTAGACACTGAAGCTTTCTTT. It encodes CASSLVDTEAFF.

This chain links TRBV5-4 with TRBJ2-5; 12 bases match TRBD2. Trimming removed 3 bases from V and 2 bases from J; junction bases left unmatched: 2. Looked up from germline, CDR1 is SGHNT and CDR2 is YYREEE (reference sequence). There are 15 residues in the CDR3. The CDR3 loop reads CASSWTSGDQETQYF. CDR3 sequence (DNA): TGTGCCAGCAGCTGGACTAGCGGGGATCAAGAGACCCAGTACTTC.

The chain carries TRBV27 and TRBJ1-4; the D is unclear. The CDR3 sequence is 13 residues long. V was trimmed by 4 bases and J by 4 bases, leaving 7 bases between them. The germline V gene encodes CDR1 MNHEY and CDR2 SMNVEV (reference sequence). CDR3 amino acids: CASSWAINEKLFF. CDR3 sequence (DNA): TGTGCCAGCAGTTGGGCTATTAATGAAAAACTGTTTTTT. Looking up the rest from reference TRBV27 and TRBJ1-4 gives the full variable domain: EAQVTQNPRYLITVTGKKLTVTCSQNMNHEYMSWYRQDPGLGLRQIYYSMNVEVTDKGDVPEGYKVSRKEKRNFPLILESPSPNQTSLYFCASSWAINEKLFFGSGTQLSVL.

This clone appeared a few times. The genes are TRBV9 and TRBJ1-1; D remains unclear. V was cut by 1 base and J by 1 base, with 5 bases left in between. This CDR3 has 13 amino acids. The germline V gene has CDR1 SGDLS and CDR2 YYNGEE. In DNA, the CDR3 is TGTGCCAGCAGCGTATCCTGGAACACTGAAGCTTTCTTT. Translating it yields CASSVSWNTEAFF.

The chain links TRBV5-1 to TRBJ2-1; maybe TRBD1 (6 bases). The V gene lost 2 bases and the J gene lost 4 bases, with 13 bases spanning the gap. This CDR3 spans 15 amino acids. Germline assignment: CDR1 SGHRS and CDR2 YFSETQ. The CDR3 DNA reads TGCGCCAGCAGCTTATACCCAGGGACATACAATGAGCAGTTCTTC. Its translation: CASSLYPGTYNEQFF.